The rows below give T cell receptor beta chains drawn from one sample of a study of shared clonotypes between healthy human individuals. TCRdb keeps only in-frame clones here, not all; method: immunoSEQ multiplex PCR. The data contain over 300,000 clones, roughly 91% of them singletons. Sequencing was done on a sample of memory CD8+ T cells sorted from blood. These receptors all stem from a man aged 18 to 30 in good health. CDR3s include the opening cysteine and the closing phenylalanine or tryptophan. A D gene is named only where the DNA matches it firmly. Only some rows state a clone size, as once, few, many or a class for expanded clones.

CDR3aa | CDR3nt | j_gene | v_gene | d_gene | abundance
CASIRRTGQQPQHF | TGTGCCAGCATAAGGAGGACAGGGCAGCAGCCCCAGCATTTT | TRBJ1-5 | TRBV7-9 | TRBD1 | NA
CASSRFYEQYF | TGTGCCAGCAGCCGCTTCTACGAGCAGTACTTC | TRBJ2-7 | TRBV11-2 | NA | NA
CASSLTGRGPTEAFF | TGTGCCAGCAGTTTAACGGGCAGGGGCCCCACTGAAGCTTTCTTT | TRBJ1-1 | TRBV6-5 | NA | NA
CASSLDGGRSTEAFF | TGTGCCAGCAGCTTAGATGGGGGGCGCAGCACTGAAGCTTTCTTT | TRBJ1-1 | TRBV7-8 | NA | once
CASSPFGSSPDTQYF | TGTGCCAGCTCACCATTTGGCTCCTCCCCAGATACGCAGTATTTT | TRBJ2-3 | TRBV18 | NA | NA
CAISESGNPLREQYF | TGTGCCATCAGTGAGTCAGGGAACCCTCTTCGAGAGCAGTACTTC | TRBJ2-7 | TRBV10-3 | NA | NA
CASSRGTGELFF | TGTGCCAGCAGCAGGGGTACCGGGGAGCTGTTTTTT | TRBJ2-2 | TRBV7-6 | NA | NA
CASTLTPGQKSYTF | TGTGCCAGTACCCTGACCCCGGGACAGAAAAGCTACACCTTC | TRBJ1-2 | TRBV5-6 | TRBD1 | NA
CASSLGPGGDSGNTIYF | TGTGCCAGCAGCTTGGGGCCAGGTGGGGACTCTGGAAACACCATATATTTT | TRBJ1-3 | TRBV5-4 | NA | NA
CASSHLTGSYEQYF | TGTGCCAGCAGCCACCTAACCGGCTCCTACGAGCAGTACTTC | TRBJ2-7 | TRBV7-9 | NA | NA
CASSPGQGSGELFF | TGTGCCAGCAGCCCCGGACAAGGGTCAGGGGAGCTGTTTTTT | TRBJ2-2 | TRBV7-9 | NA | NA
CASSPGGSQEQYF | TGTGCCAGCAGCCCTGGGGGGTCACAGGAGCAGTACTTC | TRBJ2-7 | TRBV7-3 | NA | NA
CASKGGNYGYTF | TGTGCCAGCAAAGGGGGAAACTATGGCTACACCTTC | TRBJ1-2 | TRBV9 | NA | NA
CASSVGGDSYEQYF | TGTGCCAGCAGCGTAGGGGGGGACAGTTACGAGCAGTACTTC | TRBJ2-7 | TRBV9 | NA | NA
CASSNYHEQYF | TGTGCCAGCAGCAATTACCACGAGCAGTACTTC | TRBJ2-7 | TRBV27 | NA | many
CASSFTLTGSTLYEQYF | TGTGCCAGCAGCTTTACCCTCACTGGGTCGACCCTCTACGAGCAGTACTTC | TRBJ2-7 | TRBV27 | NA | few
CASSFSGMDTGELFF | TGTGCCAGCAGTTTTAGCGGGATGGACACCGGGGAGCTGTTTTTT | TRBJ2-2 | TRBV6-5 | TRBD2 | few
CASSWEVETQYF | TGTGCCAGCAGTTGGGAGGTAGAGACCCAGTACTTC | TRBJ2-5 | TRBV7-9 | NA | NA
CASSAFPKLAPQETQYF | TGTGCCAGCAGCGCGTTCCCGAAACTAGCGCCCCAAGAGACCCAGTACTTC | TRBJ2-5 | TRBV9 | TRBD2 | NA
CASSVLSSGVYNEQFF | TGTGCCAGCAGCGTACTGTCTAGCGGAGTTTACAATGAGCAGTTCTTC | TRBJ2-1 | TRBV9 | TRBD2 | NA
CASSIPGLLHALHF | TGCGCCAGCAGCATACCAGGGCTACTGCATGCCCTCCACTTT | TRBJ1-6 | TRBV5-1 | NA | NA
CASRREGHQETQYF | TGTGCCAGCAGGCGGGAGGGCCATCAAGAGACCCAGTACTTC | TRBJ2-5 | TRBV6-5 | TRBD2 | NA
CASSPRLSDEQYF | TGTGCCAGCAGCCCGAGGCTCAGTGACGAGCAGTACTTC | TRBJ2-7 | TRBV7-9 | NA | NA
CASTMGGNTGELFF | TGTGCCAGCACGATGGGGGGGAACACCGGGGAGCTGTTTTTT | TRBJ2-2 | TRBV27 | NA | NA
CASSPPRGLYEQYF | TGTGCCAGCAGTCCCCCCAGAGGTCTCTACGAGCAGTACTTC | TRBJ2-7 | TRBV6-5 | NA | NA
CASSSDRDYEQYF | TGTGCCAGCAGTAGCGACAGGGACTACGAGCAGTACTTC | TRBJ2-7 | TRBV6-5 | TRBD1 | once
CASSPTGGRETQYF | TGTGCCAGCAGTCCGACCGGGGGAAGGGAGACCCAGTACTTC | TRBJ2-5 | TRBV28 | NA | NA
CASSTGSGFYTF | TGTGCCAGCAGCACAGGGAGCGGTTTCTACACCTTC | TRBJ1-2 | TRBV7-9 | NA | NA
CASSLLLVDLAGSTDTQYF | TGCGCCAGCAGCTTGTTATTGGTCGATCTAGCGGGGAGCACAGATACGCAGTATTTT | TRBJ2-3 | TRBV5-1 | TRBD2 | NA
CASSLEPWEETQYF | TGTGCCAGCAGCTTAGAACCTTGGGAGGAGACCCAGTACTTC | TRBJ2-5 | TRBV7-9 | NA | NA
CASSLYEGGGNTEAFF | TGTGCCAGCAGCTTGTATGAAGGCGGAGGGAACACTGAAGCTTTCTTT | TRBJ1-1 | TRBV5-6 | NA | NA
CASSLGDNSPLHF | TGTGCCAGCAGTTTAGGGGACAATTCACCCCTCCACTTT | TRBJ1-6 | TRBV6-6 | NA | NA
CASSYAGSYEQYF | TGTGCCAGCAGTTACGCCGGCTCCTACGAGCAGTACTTC | TRBJ2-7 | TRBV6-6 | NA | NA
CASRLGGELFF | TGTGCCAGCAGGCTCGGCGGGGAGCTGTTTTTT | TRBJ2-2 | TRBV27 | NA | NA
CASSQDRGQIGYNEQFF | TGCGCCAGCAGCCAAGACAGGGGGCAAATTGGGTACAATGAGCAGTTCTTC | TRBJ2-1 | TRBV4-3 | TRBD1 | once
CASSPGDRMSFF | TGTGCCAGCAGCCCAGGGGACAGAATGTCTTTCTTT | TRBJ1-1 | TRBV5-4 | TRBD1 | once
CASSDLAGSWQPQHF | TGTGCCAGCAGTGATCTTGCAGGGTCATGGCAGCCCCAGCATTTT | TRBJ1-5 | TRBV6-1 | NA | NA
CASSFFGGRSTGELFF | TGTGCCAGCAGTTTCTTCGGGGGTCGTAGCACCGGGGAGCTGTTTTTT | TRBJ2-2 | TRBV27 | NA | once
CASSHRLRNTEAFF | TGCGCCAGCAGCCACAGGCTTCGAAACACTGAAGCTTTCTTT | TRBJ1-1 | TRBV4-1 | NA | NA
CASRPTGGAGNEQYF | TGTGCCAGCAGACCAACAGGGGGCGCGGGGAACGAGCAGTACTTC | TRBJ2-7 | TRBV11-2 | TRBD1 | NA
CAWNPGQGISYEQYF | TGTGCCTGGAACCCGGGACAGGGAATATCCTACGAGCAGTACTTC | TRBJ2-7 | TRBV30 | TRBD1 | NA
CASSYTSGYGYTF | TGTGCCAGCAGCTATACCTCCGGCTATGGCTACACCTTC | TRBJ1-2 | TRBV6-5 | NA | NA
CASSLAAMNTEAFF | TGTGCCAGCAGCTTGGCTGCGATGAACACTGAAGCTTTCTTT | TRBJ1-1 | TRBV5-8 | NA | NA
CASSQDPRVNQPQHF | TGTGCCAGCAGCCAAGACCCCAGGGTGAATCAGCCCCAGCATTTT | TRBJ1-5 | TRBV4-2 | NA | NA
CATSRDRGETQYF | TGTGCCACCAGCAGAGATCGGGGGGAGACCCAGTACTTC | TRBJ2-5 | TRBV15 | NA | NA
CASGLAGGPEAYF | TGTGCCAGCGGGCTAGCGGGAGGGCCAGAGGCGTACTTC | TRBJ2-7 | TRBV6-5 | TRBD2 | NA
CASSPLTSGYNEQFF | TGTGCCAGCAGTCCGCTTACTAGCGGATACAATGAGCAGTTCTTC | TRBJ2-1 | TRBV6-5 | TRBD2 | NA
CASSSYAGETQYF | TGTGCCAGCAGTTCATATGCCGGGGAGACCCAGTACTTC | TRBJ2-5 | TRBV27 | NA | NA
CASSEWGPREQYF | TGTGCCAGCAGTGAATGGGGGCCCCGCGAGCAGTACTTC | TRBJ2-7 | TRBV2 | NA | NA
CASSGFMGDYEQYF | TGCGCCAGCAGCGGATTTATGGGGGACTACGAGCAGTACTTC | TRBJ2-7 | TRBV5-1 | NA | once
CASSKKDRGANQPQHF | TGCGCCAGCAGTAAAAAAGACAGGGGTGCCAATCAGCCCCAGCATTTT | TRBJ1-5 | TRBV10-1 | TRBD1 | NA
CASSLQGAVYEQYF | TGTGCCAGCAGCTTACAGGGGGCGGTATACGAGCAGTACTTC | TRBJ2-7 | TRBV11-2 | TRBD1 | NA
CASTTGQGNTEAFF | TGTGCCAGCACCACCGGACAGGGTAACACTGAAGCTTTCTTT | TRBJ1-1 | TRBV2 | TRBD1 | NA
CASSLPPGGTEAFF | TGTGCCAGCAGCCTACCCCCAGGGGGCACTGAAGCTTTCTTT | TRBJ1-1 | TRBV7-9 | TRBD1 | NA
CAWKGYPHHSNQPQHF | TGTGCCTGGAAGGGATATCCCCACCATAGCAATCAGCCCCAGCATTTT | TRBJ1-5 | TRBV30 | NA | once